Detailed here is one T cell receptor beta chain. Its antigen remains unknown. These data are taken from a study of T cell clones after liver transplantation. General study results and limits: Post-transplant, graft-donor-reactive CD4 TCRbeta sequences in blood dropped significantly in most of the 8 subjects.

The data were produced by immunoSEQ multiplex PCR, yet TCRdb's version contains in-frame clones alone and is incomplete. The data show 65,000 to 85,000 clones, around 84% seen once. The ends were cut back, 7 bases at V and 3 bases at J, with 13 bases in the middle. The germline V gene encodes CDR1 LNHDA and CDR2 SQIVND (reference sequence). The CDR3 is 14 residues long. The receptor was isolated from a human patient who received a liver transplant. Some of the T cells may derive from the graft donor. The chain employs TRBV19 and TRBJ1-3; D is uncertain. Source: CD4+ T cells from blood, taken less than 50 months after liver transplant. The CDR3 is CASTFGVGGNTIYF. CDR3 coding DNA: TGTGCCAGTACCTTCGGAGTGGGTGGAAACACCATATATTTT.